A single sample is the source of the 3 T cell receptor beta chains below, sequenced in a study of T-cell reconstitution after alpha-beta-depleted transplantation in children. A TCRbeta library incorporating unique molecular identifiers was prepared. TCRdb ran MiXCR on the PCR reads and lists one entry per CDR3 protein. The sample records a few hundred thousand distinct CDR3 sequences, about 25% being singletons. The source material was PBMCs, sampled before TCRalphabeta/CD19-depleted stem cell transplant. The receptors shown here come from a girl aged 2-10 years with Fanconi anemia, due to receive a stem cell transplant.

The chain combines TRBV29-1 with TRBJ2-5, with TRBD2 identical over 11 bases. V trimming: 4 bases; J trimming: 2 bases; junction bases outside the gene matches: 6. The germline gives CDR1 SQVTM, CDR2 ANQGSEA. This CDR3 has 15 amino acids. The CDR3 DNA sequence: TGCAGCGTTGTCCCCGCTAGCGGGAGGCAAGAGACCCAGTACTTC. It encodes CSVVPASGRQETQYF.

This clonotype was seen ten or more times. V usage is TRBV6-4 and J usage is TRBJ2-1; D remains unclear. The germline V gene has CDR1 MRHNA and CDR2 SNTAGT. CDR3 length: 16 amino acids. The ends were cut back, 5 bases at V and 0 bases at J, with 14 bases in the middle. This chain's CDR3 is CASSPSPRSSYNEQFF. Here the CDR3 DNA reads TGTGCCAGCAGTCCTTCACCTAGGAGCTCCTACAATGAGCAGTTCTTC.

This clonotype turned up a few times. The chain recombines TRBV11-2 with TRBJ1-2; no reliable D call. The CDR3 loop spans 14 amino acids. The germline V gene has CDR1 SGHAT and CDR2 FQNNGV. V lost 0 bases, J lost 4 bases, and 9 bases lay in between. The CDR3 is CASSLDVGSYGYTF. CDR3 DNA: TGTGCCAGCAGCTTAGATGTAGGGTCCTATGGCTACACCTTC.